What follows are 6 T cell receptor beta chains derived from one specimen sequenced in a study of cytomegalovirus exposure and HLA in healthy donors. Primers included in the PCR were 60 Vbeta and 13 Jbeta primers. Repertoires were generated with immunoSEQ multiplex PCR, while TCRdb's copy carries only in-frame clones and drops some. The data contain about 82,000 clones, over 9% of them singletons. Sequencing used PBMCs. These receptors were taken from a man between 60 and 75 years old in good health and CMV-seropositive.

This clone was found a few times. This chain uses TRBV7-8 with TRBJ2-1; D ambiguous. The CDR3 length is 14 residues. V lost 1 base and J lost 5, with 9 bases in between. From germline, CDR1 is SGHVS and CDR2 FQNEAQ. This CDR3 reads CASSLVPRNNEQFF. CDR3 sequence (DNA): TGTGCCAGCAGCTTAGTCCCTAGAAACAATGAGCAGTTCTTC.

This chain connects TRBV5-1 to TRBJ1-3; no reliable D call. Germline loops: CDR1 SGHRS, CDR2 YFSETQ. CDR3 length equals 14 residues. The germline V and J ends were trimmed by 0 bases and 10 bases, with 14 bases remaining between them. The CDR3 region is CASSLGPGFGTIYF. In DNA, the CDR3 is TGCGCCAGCAGCTTGGGACCGGGGTTTGGGACCATATATTTT.

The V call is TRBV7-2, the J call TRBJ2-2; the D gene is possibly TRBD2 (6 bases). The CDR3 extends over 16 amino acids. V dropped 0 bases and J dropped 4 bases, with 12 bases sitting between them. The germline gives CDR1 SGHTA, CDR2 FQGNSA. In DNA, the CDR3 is TGTGCCAGCAGCTTAGCTTCCGGGGGACCCACCGGGGAGCTGTTTTTT. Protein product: CASSLASGGPTGELFF.

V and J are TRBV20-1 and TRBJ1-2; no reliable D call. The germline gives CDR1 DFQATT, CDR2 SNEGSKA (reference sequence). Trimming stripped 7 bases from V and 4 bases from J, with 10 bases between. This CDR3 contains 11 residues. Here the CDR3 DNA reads TGCAGTGAGAACGGGGTCTATGGCTACACCTTC. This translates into CSENGVYGYTF.

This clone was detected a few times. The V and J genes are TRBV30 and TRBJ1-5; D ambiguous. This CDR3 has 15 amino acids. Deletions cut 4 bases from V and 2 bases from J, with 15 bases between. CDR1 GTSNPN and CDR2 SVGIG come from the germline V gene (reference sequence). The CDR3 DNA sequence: TGTGCCTGGACCGTCGGAGGTGGAGGCAATCAGCCCCAGCATTTT. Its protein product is CAWTVGGGGNQPQHF. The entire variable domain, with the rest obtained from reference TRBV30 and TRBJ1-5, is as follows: SQTIHQWPATLVQPVGSPLSLECTVEGTSNPNLYWYRQAAGRGLQLLFYSVGIGQISSEVPQNLSASRPQDRQFILSSKKLLLSDSGFYLCAWTVGGGGNQPQHFGDGTRLSIL.

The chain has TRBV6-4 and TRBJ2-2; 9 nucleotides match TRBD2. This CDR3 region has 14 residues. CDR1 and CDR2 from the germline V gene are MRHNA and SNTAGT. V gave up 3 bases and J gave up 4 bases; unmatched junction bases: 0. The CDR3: CASSETSGTGELFF. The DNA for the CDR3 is TGTGCCAGCAGTGAGACTAGCGGCACCGGGGAGCTGTTTTTT.